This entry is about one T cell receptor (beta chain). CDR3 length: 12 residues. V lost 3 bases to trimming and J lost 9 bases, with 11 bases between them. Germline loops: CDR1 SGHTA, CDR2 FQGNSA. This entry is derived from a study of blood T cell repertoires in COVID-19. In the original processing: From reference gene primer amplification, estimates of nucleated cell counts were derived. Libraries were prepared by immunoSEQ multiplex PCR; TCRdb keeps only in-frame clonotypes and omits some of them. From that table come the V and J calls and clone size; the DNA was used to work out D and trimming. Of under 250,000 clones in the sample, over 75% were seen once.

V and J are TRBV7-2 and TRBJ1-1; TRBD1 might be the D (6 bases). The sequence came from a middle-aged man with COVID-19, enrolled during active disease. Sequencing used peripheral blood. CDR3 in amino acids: CASSFGQGKAFF. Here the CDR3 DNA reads TGTGCCAGCAGCTTTGGGCAGGGGAAAGCTTTCTTT.